This entry lists 3 T cell receptor beta chains sequenced from one sample in a study of tumor and adjacent non-tumor tissue in lung cancer. TCRbeta libraries were built with three rounds of nested PCR, modified from ARM-PCR. In TCRdb, the multiplex PCR reads were re-called with MiXCR into one record per CDR3 protein. Counted here are tens of thousands of distinct CDR3 sequences, roughly 60% occurring once; the ten biggest clones make up about 32%. RNA was extracted from bulk tissue without any cell sorting. This non-tumor lung sample came from over 3 cm beyond the tumor edge. Sequences were obtained from distant non-tumor lung tissue. All receptors come from a man in his 70s with non-small cell lung cancer.

This clonotype was counted ten times or more. This chain connects TRBV6-5 to TRBJ2-7; D possibly corresponds to TRBD2 (6 bases). V lost 4 bases to trimming and J lost 0 bases, with 13 bases between them. The CDR3 has 15 residues. Germline assignment: CDR1 MNHEY and CDR2 SVGAGI. The CDR3 nucleotides are TGTGCCAGCAGTTGGGCGGGACGGAGCTCCTACGAGCAGTACTTC. Encoded protein: CASSWAGRSSYEQYF.

Regarding this clonotype: One end of the junction fails to match germline, which may point to a read error. V usage is TRBV11-3 and J usage is TRBJ2-5; weak D call: TRBD1 (6 bases). This CDR3 is 14 amino acids long. Germline V gives CDR1 SGHNT, CDR2 YENEEA. The DNA of the CDR3 is TGTGCCAACATCTTACAGGGCCCCCAAGAGACCCAGTATTTC. Protein product: CANILQGPQETQYF.

Of note for this clonotype: A much larger clone differs from this one at a single base, so this may be a read error. The chain couples TRBV7-9 to TRBJ2-4; 8 positions agree with TRBD2. J was trimmed by 5 bases and V by 3 bases; bases with no gene match: 9. Looked up from germline, CDR1 is SEHNR and CDR2 is FQNEAQ (reference sequence). The CDR3 spans 16 residues. This chain's CDR3 is CASSLGAGVSQNIQYF. As DNA, the CDR3 is TGTGCCAGCAGCTTGGGAGCGGGGGTTTCCCAAAACATTCAGTACTTC.